The clone carrying this T cell receptor (beta chain) was found many times. Using its own MiXCR run on the 5' RACE reads, TCRdb lists one record per CDR3 protein. The top ten hold roughly 18% of the sample, which has a few hundred thousand distinct CDR3 sequences, roughly 12% seen once. The V end was cut by 2 bases, the J end by 8 bases, with 16 bases between. Germline CDR1 is SGDLS and CDR2 is YYNGEE. The CDR3 extends over 14 amino acids. The data belong to a study of T cells after yellow fever vaccination. Study information: When fractions had low cell numbers, they were prepared with SMART-Seq v4 Ultra Low Input.

Source: PBMCs, taken on the day of the first yellow fever vaccination. The TCR comes from a man aged 18 to 30 who received the YFV17D yellow fever vaccine. This rearrangement joins TRBV9 to TRBJ1-1; D possibly corresponds to TRBD1 (5 bases). CDR3 loop: CASSVGGTLAEAFF. The CDR3 DNA follows: TGTGCCAGCAGCGTGGGGGGGACTCTTGCGGAAGCTTTCTTT.